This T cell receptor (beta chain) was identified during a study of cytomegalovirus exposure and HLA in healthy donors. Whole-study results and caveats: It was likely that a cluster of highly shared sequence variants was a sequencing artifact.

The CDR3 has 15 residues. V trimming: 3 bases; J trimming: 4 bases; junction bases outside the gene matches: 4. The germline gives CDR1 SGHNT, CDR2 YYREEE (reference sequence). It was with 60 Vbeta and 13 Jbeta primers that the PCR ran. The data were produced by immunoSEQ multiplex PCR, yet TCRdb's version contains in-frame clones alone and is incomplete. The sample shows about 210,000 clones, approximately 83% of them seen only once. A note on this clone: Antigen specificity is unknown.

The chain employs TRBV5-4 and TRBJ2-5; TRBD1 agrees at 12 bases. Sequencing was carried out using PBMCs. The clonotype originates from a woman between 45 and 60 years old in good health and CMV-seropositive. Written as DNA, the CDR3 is TGTGCCAGCAGCTGGGGGACAGGGGGCGGAGAGACCCAGTACTTC. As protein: CASSWGTGGGETQYF.